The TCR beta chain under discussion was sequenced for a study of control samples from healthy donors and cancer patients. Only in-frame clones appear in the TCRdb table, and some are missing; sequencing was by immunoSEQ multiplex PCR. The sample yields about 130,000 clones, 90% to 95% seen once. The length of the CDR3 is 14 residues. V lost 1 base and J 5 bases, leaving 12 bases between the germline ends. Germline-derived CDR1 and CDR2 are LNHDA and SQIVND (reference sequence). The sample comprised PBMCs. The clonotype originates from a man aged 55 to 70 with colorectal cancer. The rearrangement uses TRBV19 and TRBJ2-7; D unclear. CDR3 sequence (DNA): TGTGCCAGTAGTATAGTTGATGGAGTCCACGAGCAGTACTTC. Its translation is CASSIVDGVHEQYF.